This T cell receptor (beta chain) was observed in a study of radiotherapy plus CTLA-4 blockade in lung cancer. The wider study: Objective responses occurred in around 20% of patients; roughly 31% had disease control.

Findings and limits, study-wide: Response was reportedly best predicted by early blood T cell clone dynamics, with interferon-beta. An expansion of tumor-derived TCR clones occurred in blood after radiotherapy plus ipilimumab.

Using immunoSEQ multiplex PCR, the repertoire was profiled, and TCRdb retains in-frame clones only, with some absent. The sample carries 55,000 to 80,000 clones, roughly 80% recorded once. On this clone itself: Its specificity is not known.

Ipilimumab-mediated CTLA-4 blockade plus focal radiation was given to patients having chemo-refractory metastatic non-small-cell lung cancer. The germline V gene has CDR1 MNHEY and CDR2 SVGAGI. The CDR3 has 14 residues. V was clipped by 0 bases and J by 2 bases, with 7 bases between them. The material sequenced was peripheral blood, taken from a patient treated with radiotherapy plus ipilimumab. The receptor was isolated from a human donor with non-small cell lung cancer who had a complete response to radiotherapy plus ipilimumab. The V call is TRBV6-5, the J call TRBJ2-5, with a possible D match to TRBD1 (5 bases). DNA for the CDR3: TGTGCCAGCAGTTACTCGGGGCTGCAAGAGACCCAGTACTTC. This encodes CASSYSGLQETQYF.